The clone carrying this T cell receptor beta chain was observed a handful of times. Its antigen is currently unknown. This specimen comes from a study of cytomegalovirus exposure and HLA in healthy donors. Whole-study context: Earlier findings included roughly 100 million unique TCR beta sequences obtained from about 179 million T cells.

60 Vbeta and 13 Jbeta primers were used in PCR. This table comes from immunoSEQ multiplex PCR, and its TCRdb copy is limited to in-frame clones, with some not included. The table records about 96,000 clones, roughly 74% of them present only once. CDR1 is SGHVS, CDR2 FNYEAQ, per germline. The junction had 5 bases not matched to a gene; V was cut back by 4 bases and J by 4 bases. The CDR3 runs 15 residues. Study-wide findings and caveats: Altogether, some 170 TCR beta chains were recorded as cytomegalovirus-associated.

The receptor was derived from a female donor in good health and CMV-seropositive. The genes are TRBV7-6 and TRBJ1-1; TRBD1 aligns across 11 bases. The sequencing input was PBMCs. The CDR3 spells CASSSRTGGFTEAFF. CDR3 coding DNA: TGTGCCAGCAGCTCGAGGACAGGGGGCTTCACTGAAGCTTTCTTT.